This TCR beta chain was found in a study of tumour-infiltrating T cells in Burkitt lymphoma (dated by TCRdb to 2020 to 2021). Regarding the complete study: TCR repertoire data were correlated with clinical outcome; productive clonality predicted overall and progression-free survival, independent of established prognosticators including age at diagnosis.

Libraries were built with the immunoSEQ multiplex PCR assay. Imported from immuneACCESS, the table was reduced by TCRdb to in-frame sequences with V and J called. These copies leave out some clones; in studies compared against another copy, an unresolved V gene accounts for under half, and the cause of the remainder is not known. Counted in this sample were 4,000 to 5,000 clones; 20% to 25% of them appeared once. Approximately 26% of the sample rests with the top ten. V gives up 0 bases and J gives up 1 base, and the segment between their germline ends measures 10 bases. The cysteine opens and the phenylalanine closes a CDR3 of 16 amino acids. Just CDR3 DNA is preserved here, 48 bases in frame from base 1. CDR1 and CDR2 were assigned from the germline V gene as SGHVS and FQNEAQ. This clone was seen more than once but under ten times. Its specific antigen is unknown. Base qualities are missing; no much larger clone stands one base away.

The sample was tumor tissue. The rearrangement joined TRBV7-8 to TRBJ1-5, and possibly TRBD1, on 5 matching bases. The TCR sequence derives from a human donor with diffuse large B-cell lymphoma. The sequenced DNA is TGTGCCAGCAGCTTAGCTGCAGGGAGGAGCAATCAGCCCCAGCATTTT. This codes for CASSLAAGRSNQPQHF.